This TCR beta chain is drawn from a study of blood T cell repertoires in COVID-19 (dated by TCRdb to the early 2020s). Turning to the overall study: Samples covering the acute and convalescent phases of COVID-19 were provided by collaborators in the United States, Italy and Spain. Samples were obtained from the ongoing ImmuneRACE study (first 160 participants) and from 1,000 to 1,500 subjects provided by 6 global collaborators. The sample metadata nearly always contained a de-identified subject ID, COVID-19 status, age in years and sex. Where available, HLA class I and class II types were obtained from metadata supplied by the sample provider rather than from assay-based typing. The material from the prospective study consisted of cDNA or gDNA derived from T cells, B-cell-depleted T cells, or PBMCs. Deeply sampled blood TCRbeta repertoires from subjects exposed to, actively infected with, or recovered from COVID-19 were included in the dataset. The repertoires were made available in a free public database intended to serve as a resource for research on the immune response to SARS-CoV-2. Broad study findings and their caveats: Clinical and demographic metadata were provided uncurated, with the amount varying by source and participant.

The immunoSEQ Assay, a bias-controlled multiplex PCR, was used to amplify TCRbeta CDR3 regions from genomic DNA. The authors' analysis ran thus. Nucleated cell counts per sample were estimated from amplification of reference gene primers within the assay. To quantify the absolute abundance of each unique TCRbeta CDR3 rearrangement, sequence reads were collapsed and filtered. Productive Simpson clonality was computed per sample as the square root of Simpson's diversity index over productive rearrangements. This immuneACCESS table, as held by TCRdb, lists in-frame sequences with V and J called but not all clones. Of the missing ones, under half trace to an unresolved V gene in checked studies; the others have no known cause. The V and J calls and clone size are taken from that table; D and trimming were inferred from the DNA. The sample includes 100,000 or so clones, with about 75% observed a single time. The leading ten clones occupy 5% to 6.5% of the sample.

In regard to this clone: Its target antigen remains unknown. Base quality data are lacking; no much larger clone is found one base away.

Whole blood was collected in K2EDTA tubes by collaborating institutions according to the institutions' own protocols. For TCRbeta analysis, collaborator samples were shipped as frozen whole blood, as isolated PBMCs, or as DNA extracted from either sample type. The CDR3 starts with the cysteine, ends with the phenylalanine, and has 11 residues. The CDR3 DNA has 33 bases and is translated from base 1. The germline V gene supplies CDR1 SNHLY and CDR2 FYNNEI. From V the trimming removes 6 bases and from J it removes 15 bases, while the gene matches leave 8 bases of the junction unaccounted for. The chain is encoded by TRBV2 joined to TRBJ2-1; 7 of the junction bases match TRBD2. Sequencing was done on a sample of peripheral blood. This clonotype was sampled from a man older than 75 with acute or convalescent COVID-19. The CDR3 here reads CASRGRESLFF. The DNA sequence follows: TGTGCCAGCAGAGGGCGGGAGTCCCTGTTCTTC. Full variable domain (CDR3 extended with the reference TRBV2 and TRBJ2-1 proteins): EPEVTQTPSHQVTQMGQEVILRCVPISNHLYFYWYRQILGQKVEFLVSFYNNEISEKSEIFDDQFSVERPDGSNFTLKIRSTKLEDSAMYFCASRGRESLFFGPGTRLTVL.